The 25 T cell receptor beta chains given below trace back to one sample, sequenced in a study of blood T cell repertoires in COVID-19. The data were produced by immunoSEQ multiplex PCR, yet TCRdb's version contains in-frame clones alone and is incomplete. The sample holds some 250,000 clones, approximately 85% seen once. Sequenced material: PBMCs or T cells enriched from blood (not recorded which). These receptors all stem from a woman in her forties or fifties who had recovered from COVID-19.

The chain has TRBV28 and TRBJ1-2, with 9 bases matching TRBD1. Looked up from germline, CDR1 is MDHEN and CDR2 is SYDVKM. Trimming cost V 2 bases and J 8 bases; bases outside gene matches: 15. CDR3 size: 17 residues. The chain's CDR3 is CASSLGGGQGQFAGYTF. The CDR3, as DNA: TGTGCCAGCAGTTTAGGGGGGGGACAGGGACAATTTGCCGGCTACACCTTC.

This chain links TRBV21-1 with TRBJ1-1; the table's D call, TRBD1, has no DNA check behind it. TRBV21-1 is annotated as a pseudogene. This CDR3 region has 16 residues. As DNA, the CDR3 is TGTGCCAGCAGCAAGGACAGGGGTGGGATGAACACTGAAGCTTTCTTT. Its protein product is CASSKDRGGMNTEAFF.

The chain recombines TRBV28 with TRBJ2-1, with D tentatively TRBD2 (6 bases). CDR1 and CDR2 from the germline V gene are MDHEN and SYDVKM. The CDR3 extends over 12 amino acids. The V and J ends lost 3 bases and 12 bases respectively, with 12 bases between them. CDR3 in DNA: TGTGCCAGCAGTTTGATCCGGGGGTCGCAGTTCTTC. Translation gives CASSLIRGSQFF.

The V and J genes are TRBV2 and TRBJ2-7; 9 bases fit TRBD2. CDR3 length equals 15 residues. The V gene end was trimmed by 3 bases and the J gene end by 6 bases; junction bases not matched to a gene: 9. The germline V gene encodes CDR1 SNHLY and CDR2 FYNNEI. CDR3 amino acids: CASSDVGLAGSEQYF. CDR3 DNA: TGTGCCAGCAGTGATGTGGGCCTAGCGGGAAGCGAGCAGTACTTC.

The rearrangement uses TRBV3-1 (or the pseudogene TRBV3-2) and TRBJ1-4, with TRBD1 matching over 7 bases. V was clipped by 3 bases and J by 8 bases; unmatched bases: 15. CDR3 size: 17 residues. In germline, CDR1 is LGHDT, CDR2 YNNKEL (reference sequence). CDR3 sequence: CASSQMPDRAGWEKLFF. CDR3 coding DNA: TGTGCCAGCAGCCAGATGCCCGACAGGGCCGGATGGGAAAAACTGTTTTTT.

With regard to this clone: This may be a read error, as it is one base from a much larger clone. The chain combines TRBV7-9 with TRBJ1-2, with 7 bases fitting TRBD1. The CDR3 extends over 14 amino acids. Germline V gene lookup returns CDR1 SEHNR and CDR2 FQNEAQ (reference sequence). V gave up 1 base and J gave up 4 bases; unmatched junction bases: 3. CDR3 loop: CASSLGDSGYGYTF. CDR3 DNA: TGTGCCAGCAGCTTAGGGGACAGTGGCTATGGCTACACCTTC.

This clone appeared once. The chain employs TRBV25-1 and TRBJ2-7; TRBD2 might be the D (6 bases). CDR1 and CDR2 from the germline V gene are MGHDK and SYGVNS. CDR3 length equals 13 residues. Trimming removed 3 bases at V and 3 bases at J, with 9 bases between. This CDR3 reads CASSEGGVYEQYF. The CDR3 nucleotides are TGTGCCAGCAGTGAGGGAGGCGTCTACGAGCAGTACTTC.

The genes are TRBV10-2 and TRBJ2-3; D call uncertain. CDR3 length equals 12 residues. Germline assignment: CDR1 WSHSY and CDR2 SAAADI. V was shortened by 6 bases and J by 4 bases, with 8 bases between the two germline ends. The CDR3 DNA reads as TGCGCCAGCAGACACCCCGCAGATACGCAGTATTTT. Translating it yields CASRHPADTQYF.

The chain links TRBV7-9 to TRBJ1-4; no reliable D call. Between the trimmed V and J ends, which lost 4 bases and 8 bases, there was a span of 17 bases. CDR1 SEHNR and CDR2 FQNEAQ come from the germline V gene (reference sequence). This CDR3 has 15 amino acids. CDR3 DNA sequence: TGTGCCAGCAGCTCCCGGGGTGGATTAGGAGAAAAACTGTTTTTT. Translation: CASSSRGGLGEKLFF.

As concerns this clone: Other nucleotide sequences in the sample specify the same CDR3. The chain is built from TRBV7-2 and TRBJ1-3, with D perhaps matching TRBD1 (5 bases). This CDR3 is 15 amino acids long. The V gene lost 1 base and the J gene lost 3 bases, with 10 bases spanning the gap. Germline V gene lookup returns CDR1 SGHTA and CDR2 FQGNSA. The CDR3 sequence: CASSLVRGFGNTIYF. As DNA, the CDR3 is TGTGCCAGCAGCTTAGTAAGGGGTTTTGGAAACACCATATATTTT.

The V gene is TRBV19, the J gene TRBJ2-1, with 8 bases that match TRBD2. V gave up 7 bases and J gave up 0 bases; unmatched junction bases: 5. CDR1 and CDR2 from the germline V gene are LNHDA and SQIVND (reference sequence). This CDR3 has 15 residues. CDR3 bases: TGTGCCAGTACCAGCGGGGGCCGCTCCTACAATGAGCAGTTCTTC. Protein product: CASTSGGRSYNEQFF. The full variable domain, its missing parts supplied by reference TRBV19 and TRBJ2-1, is DGGITQSPKYLFRKEGQNVTLSCEQNLNHDAMYWYRQDPGQGLRLIYYSQIVNDFQKGDIAEGYSVSREKKESFPLTVTSAQKNPTAFYLCASTSGGRSYNEQFFGPGTRLTVL.

The chain recombines TRBV5-1 with TRBJ2-2; no reliable D call. The CDR3 runs 16 residues. The germline V and J ends were trimmed by 0 bases and 1 base, with 10 bases remaining between them. Germline V gives CDR1 SGHRS, CDR2 YFSETQ. The DNA for the CDR3 is TGCGCCAGCAGCTTGGAACCCCCAGGGAACACCGGGGAGCTGTTTTTT. Amino acids: CASSLEPPGNTGELFF.

The J gene is TRBJ2-3, the V gene TRBV4-1; 14 positions match TRBD2. Germline V gene lookup returns CDR1 MGHRA and CDR2 YSYEKL. The CDR3 runs 17 residues. Trimming at V came to 3 bases and at J to 6 bases, leaving 8 bases not matched to a gene. The chain's CDR3 is CASSQGGTSGSRDTQYF. The CDR3 coding sequence is TGCGCCAGCAGCCAGGGTGGGACTAGCGGGAGCAGGGATACGCAGTATTTT.

The chain uses TRBV29-1 and TRBJ2-7, with D maybe TRBD2 (5 bases). Germline V gene sequence: CDR1 SQVTM, CDR2 ANQGSEA. V shed 3 bases and J shed 5 bases, with 8 bases lying between them. The CDR3 contains 11 residues. The CDR3 loop reads CSVDRGNEQYF. CDR3 DNA: TGCAGCGTTGATAGAGGGAACGAGCAGTACTTC.

This sequence joins TRBV11-3 and TRBJ2-7; unclear D gene. This CDR3 is built from 13 residues. Germline CDR1 and CDR2: SGHNT and YENEEA. Trimming pared 3 bases from V and 0 bases from J, leaving 6 bases between. Here the CDR3 DNA reads TGTGCCAGCAGCTTGAGTGGCTCCTACGAGCAGTACTTC. As protein: CASSLSGSYEQYF.

The genes are TRBV10-3 and TRBJ2-7, with 9 bases lining up with TRBD1. Per germline, CDR1 ENHRY and CDR2 SYGVKD. V gave up 4 bases and J gave up 5 bases; unmatched junction bases: 12. The CDR3 contains 16 residues. CDR3 nucleotides: TGTGCCATCAGTGTTCTCCGGGGACAGGGTGGCCACGAGCAGTACTTC. This sequence encodes CAISVLRGQGGHEQYF.

The CDR3 DNA reads TGTGCCAGCAGCGAGACGGGTTTTAATGGCTACACCTTC. This encodes CASSETGFNGYTF. This sequence joins TRBV2 and TRBJ1-2, with D uncertain. The CDR3 is 13 amino acids. V was clipped by 6 bases and J by 6 bases, with 14 bases between them. CDR1 SNHLY and CDR2 FYNNEI come from the germline V gene.

This chain uses TRBV2 with TRBJ2-1; 7 bases line up with TRBD2. Losses at the gene ends were 7 bases for V and 7 bases for J; bases not matched to a gene: 16. Germline V CDR1 and CDR2: SNHLY, FYNNEI. The CDR3 loop spans 16 amino acids. CDR3 sequence (DNA): TGTGCCAGCATCGAGCGGGGAGGGGCGGTTTTGAATGAGCAGTTCTTC. This encodes CASIERGGAVLNEQFF.

This clone was seen at least ten times. The V gene is TRBV28, the J gene TRBJ1-2; D not resolved. From germline, CDR1 is MDHEN and CDR2 SYDVKM. The CDR3 is made up of 15 amino acids. V lost 5 bases and J 4 bases, leaving 17 bases between the germline ends. CDR3: CASSSPREAIYGYTF. The CDR3 nucleotides are TGTGCCAGCAGTAGCCCCCGGGAGGCGATCTATGGCTACACCTTC.

J is TRBJ2-7 and V is TRBV27, with 8 bases aligning to TRBD1. Germline CDR1 reads MNHEY; CDR2 reads SMNVEV (reference sequence). This CDR3 spans 14 amino acids. V was clipped by 4 bases and J by 6 bases; unmatched bases: 8. CDR3 sequence (DNA): TGTGCCAGCAGTTCCGGGACAGGCGCGGGCGAGCAGTACTTC. Its protein is CASSSGTGAGEQYF.

This clone turned up a few times. This rearrangement joins TRBV2 to TRBJ1-3, with 7 nucleotides matching TRBD1. The germline CDR1 and CDR2 sequences are SNHLY and FYNNEI. The V and J ends lost 5 bases and 4 bases, in that order; junction bases with no gene match: 11. This CDR3 is 16 amino acids long. CDR3 nucleotides: TGTGCCAGCAGTCTCTCGCAACAGGGGAGCGGAAACACCATATATTTT. Protein sequence: CASSLSQQGSGNTIYF. Looking up the rest from reference TRBV2 and TRBJ1-3 gives the full variable domain: EPEVTQTPSHQVTQMGQEVILRCVPISNHLYFYWYRQILGQKVEFLVSFYNNEISEKSEIFDDQFSVERPDGSNFTLKIRSTKLEDSAMYFCASSLSQQGSGNTIYFGEGSWLTVV.

The chain joins TRBV11-3 to TRBJ2-3; 10 nucleotides match TRBD2. J gave up 0 bases and V 5 bases, and 5 bases lay outside the gene matches. This CDR3 spans 16 amino acids. The germline CDR1 and CDR2 sequences are SGHNT and YENEEA. The CDR3: CASSPGLARSTDTQYF. DNA of the CDR3: TGTGCCAGCAGCCCGGGACTAGCGAGGAGCACAGATACGCAGTATTTT.

This clone has a single count. The chain links TRBV24-1 to TRBJ1-5; 8 bases are shared with TRBD1. The CDR3 runs to 16 residues. Germline CDR1 and CDR2: KGHDR and SFDVKD. V lost 4 bases, J lost 6 bases, and 10 bases stayed unmatched. CDR3 amino acids: CATSDRDRGFGQPQHF. The CDR3 DNA is TGTGCCACCAGTGACCGTGACAGGGGATTCGGTCAGCCCCAGCATTTT.

This clone was observed a single time. This CDR3 is CASSSGTGLGYTF. CDR3 DNA sequence: TGCGCCAGCAGCTCCGGGACAGGCCTTGGCTACACCTTC. The chain joins TRBV5-1 to TRBJ1-2, with 8 bases lining up with TRBD1. Germline V gene sequence: CDR1 SGHRS, CDR2 YFSETQ. This CDR3 comprises 13 residues. V shed 3 bases and J 7 bases; nucleotides not matched to a gene: 5.

This clone was seen just once. This chain links TRBV6-5 with TRBJ1-4, with D uncertain. This CDR3 has 13 residues. V was cut by 6 bases and J by 6 bases, with 11 bases left in between. CDR1 is MNHEY and CDR2 is SVGAGI in the germline V gene. The CDR3 nucleotides are TGTGCCAGCAGCCTTACGGGTTATGAAAAACTGTTTTTT. Its protein product is CASSLTGYEKLFF.